These T cell receptor beta chains were read from a single sample in a study of blood T cells in healthy people across ages. MiXCR, run by TCRdb on the 5' RACE reads, gives a single entry per CDR3 protein. The table shows under 1 million distinct CDR3 sequences, with roughly 44% occurring only once. Sequencing input: blood. The origin of the receptors is a man between 60 and 70 years old in good health. Both conserved end residues are part of each CDR3. Each record gives: clone size, V gene, J gene, D gene, CDR3 DNA, CDR3 protein. The D gene is left open where the match is weak. Not every row has a clone size; where given, it reads once, few, many or a size class.

clone size: NA; V gene: TRBV6-2/TRBV6-3; J gene: TRBJ1-2; D gene: NA; CDR3 DNA: TGTGTGACCGGGGTAAACTATGGCTACACCTTC; CDR3 protein: CVTGVNYGYTF
clone size: once; V gene: TRBV5-1; J gene: TRBJ2-1; D gene: TRBD2; CDR3 DNA: TGCGCCAGCAGCGGGGGGGGGACTAGTCCCAATGAGCAGTTCTTC; CDR3 protein: CASSGGGTSPNEQFF
clone size: NA; V gene: TRBV24-1; J gene: TRBJ1-4; D gene: NA; CDR3 DNA: TGTGCCACCAGTGGAAGTAACGAAAAACTGTTTTTT; CDR3 protein: CATSGSNEKLFF
clone size: NA; V gene: TRBV7-6; J gene: TRBJ2-3; D gene: NA; CDR3 DNA: TGTGCCAGCAGCTTCTTTTGTCCCGAGGGGCGGGCGATATGCACAGATACGCAGTATTTT; CDR3 protein: CASSFFCPEGRAICTDTQYF
clone size: NA; V gene: TRBV12-3/TRBV12-4; J gene: TRBJ2-3; D gene: TRBD2; CDR3 DNA: TGTGCCAGCAGTGGACTAGCGAGCACAGATACGCAGTATTTT; CDR3 protein: CASSGLASTDTQYF
clone size: few; V gene: TRBV12-3/TRBV12-4; J gene: TRBJ2-4; D gene: TRBD1; CDR3 DNA: TGTGCCAGCAGTTTCGCAGGGGGAACAAACATTCAGTACTTC; CDR3 protein: CASSFAGGTNIQYF
clone size: NA; V gene: TRBV7-2; J gene: TRBJ2-1; D gene: NA; CDR3 DNA: TGTGCCAGCAGCCATGGCCACGGGGAAGGCTCCTACAATGAGCAGTTCTTC; CDR3 protein: CASSHGHGEGSYNEQFF
clone size: NA; V gene: TRBV3-1; J gene: TRBJ2-7; D gene: TRBD2; CDR3 DNA: TGTGCCAGCAGCCAAGTCGGAGTGACTAGCGGGAACAACGAGCAGTACTTC; CDR3 protein: CASSQVGVTSGNNEQYF
clone size: NA; V gene: TRBV20-1; J gene: TRBJ1-2; D gene: TRBD1; CDR3 DNA: TGCAGTGCTAGGGGGACAGGGAGGGACTATGGCTACACCTTC; CDR3 protein: CSARGTGRDYGYTF
clone size: NA; V gene: TRBV7-9; J gene: TRBJ1-1; D gene: TRBD1; CDR3 DNA: TGTGCCAGCAGCGACCGACAGGGGAAGGTGAACACTGAAGCTTTCTTT; CDR3 protein: CASSDRQGKVNTEAFF
clone size: NA; V gene: TRBV6-2/TRBV6-3; J gene: TRBJ2-7; D gene: TRBD1; CDR3 DNA: TGTGCCAGCAGTTACACCGGGACAGGGGGCTACGAGCAGTACTTC; CDR3 protein: CASSYTGTGGYEQYF
clone size: NA; V gene: TRBV29-1; J gene: TRBJ2-1; D gene: NA; CDR3 DNA: TGCAGCGTTGAAGATTTGCACAATGAGCAGTTCTTC; CDR3 protein: CSVEDLHNEQFF
clone size: many; V gene: TRBV4-3; J gene: TRBJ2-5; D gene: NA; CDR3 DNA: TGCGCCAGCAGCCAAGATGGGACGGTCCGGGAGACCCAGTACTTC; CDR3 protein: CASSQDGTVRETQYF
clone size: NA; V gene: TRBV20-1; J gene: TRBJ1-3; D gene: NA; CDR3 DNA: TGCAGTGCTAGAGTTAACTCTGGAAACACCATATATTTT; CDR3 protein: CSARVNSGNTIYF
clone size: NA; V gene: TRBV20-1; J gene: TRBJ2-1; D gene: TRBD2; CDR3 DNA: TGCAGTGCCCCGGGGCGCGGGACTAGCGGGGTGGGTGAGCAGTTCTTC; CDR3 protein: CSAPGRGTSGVGEQFF
clone size: few; V gene: TRBV14; J gene: TRBJ1-1; D gene: NA; CDR3 DNA: TGTGCCAGCAGCCAAGAGGGGGCGAGAACTGAAGCTTTCTTT; CDR3 protein: CASSQEGARTEAFF
clone size: NA; V gene: TRBV7-2; J gene: TRBJ2-1; D gene: NA; CDR3 DNA: TGTGCCAGCAGCTTAGTTACCCATAAAACCAATGAGCAGTTCTTC; CDR3 protein: CASSLVTHKTNEQFF
clone size: NA; V gene: TRBV20-1; J gene: TRBJ2-7; D gene: NA; CDR3 DNA: TGCAGTGCTAGTTCTGGGGGCCTCGACAGGAACTACGAGCAGTACTTC; CDR3 protein: CSASSGGLDRNYEQYF
clone size: NA; V gene: TRBV20-1; J gene: TRBJ2-1; D gene: TRBD1; CDR3 DNA: TGCAGTGCTAGAGGTTTGGAGACAGGGCACAATGAGCAGTTCTTC; CDR3 protein: CSARGLETGHNEQFF
clone size: NA; V gene: TRBV10-3; J gene: TRBJ2-7; D gene: NA; CDR3 DNA: TGTGCCATCAGTGAGCCCACACTAGGGACCTACGAGCAGTACTTC; CDR3 protein: CAISEPTLGTYEQYF
clone size: NA; V gene: TRBV20-1; J gene: TRBJ1-2; D gene: TRBD1; CDR3 DNA: TGCAGTGCCCTGGGACAGGGGGCTGGCTACACCTTC; CDR3 protein: CSALGQGAGYTF
clone size: NA; V gene: TRBV6-5; J gene: TRBJ1-6; D gene: NA; CDR3 DNA: TGTGCCAGCAGCCGTCAGGGAAACCATTCACCCCTCCACTTT; CDR3 protein: CASSRQGNHSPLHF
clone size: once; V gene: TRBV20-1; J gene: TRBJ2-3; D gene: TRBD1; CDR3 DNA: TGCAGTGCTCGGACGGGCCCAGGGGGTACGCAGTATTTT; CDR3 protein: CSARTGPGGTQYF
clone size: NA; V gene: TRBV28; J gene: TRBJ1-6; D gene: NA; CDR3 DNA: TGTGCCAGCAGCCCGTTGGGTCCTAATAATTCACCCCTCCACTTT; CDR3 protein: CASSPLGPNNSPLHF
clone size: NA; V gene: TRBV30; J gene: TRBJ2-3; D gene: NA; CDR3 DNA: TGTGCCTGGAGCCCCCGGGATACGCAGTATTTT; CDR3 protein: CAWSPRDTQYF
clone size: NA; V gene: TRBV12-3/TRBV12-4; J gene: TRBJ2-3; D gene: TRBD2; CDR3 DNA: TGTGCCAGCAGTTTGTCCAGCGGGGGGCTCACAGATACGCAGTATTTT; CDR3 protein: CASSLSSGGLTDTQYF
clone size: NA; V gene: TRBV7-2; J gene: TRBJ1-5; D gene: NA; CDR3 DNA: TGTGCCAGCAGCAAGAACCGGGACAACAATCAGCCCCAGCATTTT; CDR3 protein: CASSKNRDNNQPQHF
clone size: NA; V gene: TRBV7-9; J gene: TRBJ1-1; D gene: NA; CDR3 DNA: TGTGCCAGCAGCTCCCAGGGGTCCGGGGGGACTGAAGCTTTCTTT; CDR3 protein: CASSSQGSGGTEAFF
clone size: NA; V gene: TRBV20-1; J gene: TRBJ2-1; D gene: NA; CDR3 DNA: TGCAGTGCTAGTGAGACTACGTACAATGAGCAGTTCTTC; CDR3 protein: CSASETTYNEQFF
clone size: NA; V gene: TRBV6-1; J gene: TRBJ1-2; D gene: TRBD1; CDR3 DNA: TGTGCCAGCATTCGGCGACAGGGTGAAAATGGCTACACCTTC; CDR3 protein: CASIRRQGENGYTF
clone size: once; V gene: TRBV7-3; J gene: TRBJ2-7; D gene: TRBD2; CDR3 DNA: TGTGCCAGCAGCCCGGGTAGCGGGGGAGCCTACGAGCAGTACTTC; CDR3 protein: CASSPGSGGAYEQYF
clone size: NA; V gene: TRBV6-5; J gene: TRBJ2-7; D gene: TRBD2; CDR3 DNA: TGTGCCAGCAGTTACTCGACACTAGCGGGGAACTACGAGCAGTACTTC; CDR3 protein: CASSYSTLAGNYEQYF
clone size: once; V gene: TRBV6-1; J gene: TRBJ1-1; D gene: NA; CDR3 DNA: TGTGCCAGCAGAAAGGACGGCCGAAACACTGAAGCTTTCTTT; CDR3 protein: CASRKDGRNTEAFF
clone size: NA; V gene: TRBV20-1; J gene: TRBJ1-2; D gene: NA; CDR3 DNA: TGCAGTGCTAGAGATTCGGACAGCCCGGCTAACTATGGCTACACCTTC; CDR3 protein: CSARDSDSPANYGYTF
clone size: NA; V gene: TRBV12-3/TRBV12-4; J gene: TRBJ1-3; D gene: NA; CDR3 DNA: TGTGCCAGCAGTGTCGGACAGGGAAACACCATATATTTT; CDR3 protein: CASSVGQGNTIYF
clone size: NA; V gene: TRBV27; J gene: TRBJ2-7; D gene: NA; CDR3 DNA: TGTGCCAGCAGTTTGGGGCAGCGACTCTACGAGCAGTACTTC; CDR3 protein: CASSLGQRLYEQYF
clone size: NA; V gene: TRBV10-3; J gene: TRBJ1-2; D gene: NA; CDR3 DNA: TGTGCCATCAGCATGGACAGATTAGATGGCTACACCTTC; CDR3 protein: CAISMDRLDGYTF
clone size: NA; V gene: TRBV7-6; J gene: TRBJ2-1; D gene: NA; CDR3 DNA: TGTGCCAGCAGCTTTATAACAGGCGATAGCTCCTACAATGAGCAGTTCTTC; CDR3 protein: CASSFITGDSSYNEQFF
clone size: NA; V gene: TRBV30; J gene: TRBJ1-4; D gene: NA; CDR3 DNA: TGTGCCTGGACCCCTGGGGCAGGGCTTGAAAAACTGTTTTTT; CDR3 protein: CAWTPGAGLEKLFF
clone size: NA; V gene: TRBV5-1; J gene: TRBJ2-5; D gene: NA; CDR3 DNA: TGCGCCAGCAGCTTGGCCATAGGGGCGGAGACCCAGTACTTC; CDR3 protein: CASSLAIGAETQYF
clone size: NA; V gene: TRBV19; J gene: TRBJ2-7; D gene: NA; CDR3 DNA: TGTGCCAGTATTTCGGAGCGCTACGAGCAGTACTTC; CDR3 protein: CASISERYEQYF
clone size: NA; V gene: TRBV19; J gene: TRBJ1-1; D gene: NA; CDR3 DNA: TGTGCCAGTAGTCCTTTGGTGAACACTGAAGCTTTCTTT; CDR3 protein: CASSPLVNTEAFF
clone size: NA; V gene: TRBV7-6; J gene: TRBJ2-1; D gene: TRBD1; CDR3 DNA: TGTGCCAGCAGCGCCTACGACAGGGGAAATGAGCAGTTCTTC; CDR3 protein: CASSAYDRGNEQFF
clone size: NA; V gene: TRBV12-3/TRBV12-4; J gene: TRBJ2-2; D gene: NA; CDR3 DNA: TGTGCCAGCGGCCCGACAGTTAACACCGGGGAGCTGTTTTTT; CDR3 protein: CASGPTVNTGELFF
clone size: few; V gene: TRBV6-5; J gene: TRBJ1-2; D gene: TRBD1; CDR3 DNA: TGTGCCAGCAGCCTAAACCCGGGACAGAGATATGGCTACACCTTC; CDR3 protein: CASSLNPGQRYGYTF
clone size: NA; V gene: TRBV20-1; J gene: TRBJ2-2; D gene: NA; CDR3 DNA: TGCAGTGCTCCCCGACCTCGGGGGGAGCTGTTTTTT; CDR3 protein: CSAPRPRGELFF
clone size: few; V gene: TRBV7-2; J gene: TRBJ2-3; D gene: NA; CDR3 DNA: TGTGCCAGCAGCTTAGTAAAGGCGGCAGATACGCAGTATTTT; CDR3 protein: CASSLVKAADTQYF
clone size: many; V gene: TRBV5-1; J gene: TRBJ2-7; D gene: NA; CDR3 DNA: TGCGCCAGCAGCTTGGCCGCGGGACGATACGAGCAGTACTTC; CDR3 protein: CASSLAAGRYEQYF
clone size: few; V gene: TRBV6-2/TRBV6-3; J gene: TRBJ1-1; D gene: NA; CDR3 DNA: TGTGCCAGCAGTGGCCGGGACGGGAACACTGAAGCTTTCTTT; CDR3 protein: CASSGRDGNTEAFF
clone size: few; V gene: TRBV3-1; J gene: TRBJ2-7; D gene: TRBD2; CDR3 DNA: TGTGCCAGCAGCCAAGTGGGGCGGGGGGCCCTGTCCTACGAGCAGTACTTC; CDR3 protein: CASSQVGRGALSYEQYF
clone size: NA; V gene: TRBV12-3/TRBV12-4; J gene: TRBJ2-6; D gene: NA; CDR3 DNA: TGTGCCAGCAGTTTTAGGGCGGCGCACTCTGGGGCCAACGTCCTGACTTTC; CDR3 protein: CASSFRAAHSGANVLTF
clone size: few; V gene: TRBV30; J gene: TRBJ2-1; D gene: NA; CDR3 DNA: TGTGCCTGGAGTGTAAACGGAGGACACAATGAGCAGTTCTTC; CDR3 protein: CAWSVNGGHNEQFF
clone size: once; V gene: TRBV27; J gene: TRBJ2-7; D gene: TRBD2; CDR3 DNA: TGTGCCAGCACCAAACAGGCGGGGGCCTACGAGCAGTACTTC; CDR3 protein: CASTKQAGAYEQYF
clone size: NA; V gene: TRBV2; J gene: TRBJ2-1; D gene: TRBD2; CDR3 DNA: TGTGCCAGCAAGCATCTTAGCGGGGGGACGTACAATGAGCAGTTCTTC; CDR3 protein: CASKHLSGGTYNEQFF
clone size: NA; V gene: TRBV10-3; J gene: TRBJ2-2; D gene: NA; CDR3 DNA: TGTGCCACTTCGGGGGGCAGTAACACCGGGGAGCTGTTTTTT; CDR3 protein: CATSGGSNTGELFF
clone size: few; V gene: TRBV6-2/TRBV6-3; J gene: TRBJ2-7; D gene: NA; CDR3 DNA: TGTGCCAGCAGTTACTCGATGCGTGACGTAGGCGCCCGATACGAGCAGTACTTC; CDR3 protein: CASSYSMRDVGARYEQYF
clone size: few; V gene: TRBV7-2; J gene: TRBJ2-3; D gene: NA; CDR3 DNA: TGTGCCAGCAGACCAAGCCCTTCTAGCTTGCCAGATACGCAGTATTTT; CDR3 protein: CASRPSPSSLPDTQYF
clone size: NA; V gene: TRBV6-1; J gene: TRBJ1-6; D gene: NA; CDR3 DNA: TGTGCCAGCAGCAAAGAGGACGGTCTGCTGCATTCACCCCTCCACTTT; CDR3 protein: CASSKEDGLLHSPLHF
clone size: many; V gene: TRBV12-3/TRBV12-4; J gene: TRBJ2-7; D gene: NA; CDR3 DNA: TGTGCCAGCAGCCTTGGACTAAACGAGCAGTACTTC; CDR3 protein: CASSLGLNEQYF
clone size: few; V gene: TRBV5-1; J gene: TRBJ1-4; D gene: NA; CDR3 DNA: TGCGCCAGCAGCTTGATTCGGGGAACGGAAAAACTGTTTTTT; CDR3 protein: CASSLIRGTEKLFF